This T cell receptor (beta chain) is drawn from a study of T-cell reconstitution after alpha-beta-depleted transplantation in children (dated by TCRdb to the mid-2010s). Describing the broader study: The study quantitatively tracked T-cell immune reconstitution after TCRalphabeta/CD19-depleted allogeneic hematopoietic cell transplantation in children using TCR repertoire profiling.

V loses 5 bases of germline sequence and J loses 6 bases, and the interval between the two ends is 14 bases. CDR3 length: 13 amino acids, cysteine to phenylalanine. The sequence is cut down to CDR3 DNA, 39 bases in frame from base 1. On this clonotype: Its antigen remains undetermined. No much larger clonotype is one base removed from it; base qualities were not supplied.

Libraries came from PCR. The listed sequencing device is Illumina HiSeq 2500. Molecular barcoding was employed in the preparation of TCR libraries, with unique molecular identifiers being used to normalize TCRbeta repertoire quantification. TCRdb reran the public reads through fastp at Q25 and MiXCR, keeping productive beta chains. Identical CDR3 proteins give one entry, which carries the most common genes and DNA. The sample data list some 830,000 distinct CDR3 sequences, and about 15% of these were observed just once. Roughly 4.8% of the sample is held by the ten biggest clonotypes. The sample's treatment or condition, from its label and the paper: allogeneic hematopoietic cell transplantation with graft depleted of TCRalphabeta T cells and CD19 B cells. Transplant recipients were children who received TCRalphabeta/CD19-depleted allogeneic hematopoietic cell grafts. On the study overall, not on this receptor specifically: The frequencies of hyperexpanded clones fell over the following months, and after one year, T-cell counts and TCRbeta diversity were mostly attributed to newly produced T cells. The apparently early recovery of alphabetaT-cell counts about two months after transplant reportedly depended on only several hundred rapidly expanded clones that came from non-depleted graft cells. In some patients, high TCRbeta diversity at day 60 was attributed to recipient T cells and intrathymic progenitors that had survived conditioning.

The sequence derives from a male patient younger than 18 who had a stem cell transplant for acute lymphoblastic leukemia, so the T cells may come from the graft donor. This sample comprised PBMCs, mostly from graft donor cells, obtained 360 days after TCRalphabeta/CD19-depleted stem cell transplant. In this chain, TRBV12-3 or TRBV12-4 is recombined with TRBJ2-7, with TRBD2 tentatively as D gene (6 bases match). This receptor has the CDR3 CASSDSAGSEQYF. The nucleotide sequence reads as follows: TGTGCCAGCAGTGATAGTGCGGGGAGCGAGCAGTACTTC.